Sequencing of this T cell receptor (beta chain) was carried out in a study of blood T cell repertoires in COVID-19. Study information: Specimens from acute and convalescent COVID-19 originated in the United States, Italy and Spain. From T cells, B-cell-depleted T cells, or PBMCs came the material, which was cDNA or gDNA.

TCRdb's copy holds only in-frame clones and misses some; the assay was immunoSEQ multiplex PCR. The sample includes under 300,000 clones, approximately 82% of them seen just once. This CDR3 has 12 residues. From germline, CDR1 is SEHNR and CDR2 FQNEAQ (reference sequence). V was shortened by 4 bases and J by 2 bases, with 6 bases between the two germline ends. This clone came up a few times. The chain carries TRBV7-9 and TRBJ2-7, with D tentatively TRBD2 (5 bases). Material for sequencing was peripheral blood. This receptor was obtained from a woman aged 40 to 49 who had recovered from COVID-19. CDR3 nucleotide sequence: TGTGCCAGCAGCTCCGGGGCCTACGAGCAGTACTTC. Translation gives CASSSGAYEQYF.